The clone carrying this T cell receptor (beta chain) was seen just once. A junction boundary mismatches the germline segment, possibly from a read error. The data were taken from a study of spatial heterogeneity in lung cancer. Study overall: The average appearance count of each unique TCR and UMI combination in raw reads was more than nine.

Regarding time point: sample taken at primary tumor resection. Frozen PBMC, nontumor lung or tumor provided whole RNA, which was sequenced unsorted. TCRdb reprocessed the 5' RACE reads with MiXCR, giving one entry per CDR3 protein. The sample lists about 40,000 distinct CDR3 sequences; 5.2% were seen once. The CDR3 is 15 residues long. Germline V CDR1 and CDR2: SGHNT, YYREEE (reference sequence). The material sequenced was PBMCs, taken at surgery. The origin of this receptor is a female donor with early-stage non-small cell lung cancer. The rearrangement uses TRBV5-4 and TRBJ2-5, with D perhaps matching TRBD1 (6 bases). The CDR3 spells CVSSLVVGGWETQYF. The CDR3 DNA reads as TGTGTCAGCAGCTTGGTAGTAGGGGGTTGGGAGACCCAGTACTTC.